This TCR beta chain was sequenced in a study of blood T cell repertoires in COVID-19. Cohort placement rested on clinical history that participants reported themselves. CDR3 length: 17 amino acids. Germline values: CDR1 MNHEY, CDR2 SVGEGT. Trimming cost V 2 bases and J 4 bases; bases outside gene matches: 7. Sequencing used immunoSEQ multiplex PCR; TCRdb keeps in-frame clones, though not all of them. This sample has roughly 500,000 clones; approximately 87% occur once, and the top ten carry over 1.5%. Sequencing input: PBMCs or T cells enriched from blood (not recorded which). This clonotype was obtained from a woman between 35 and 50 years old who had recovered from COVID-19. The chain uses TRBV6-2 or TRBV6-3 and TRBJ2-3; 12 bases agree with TRBD2. The CDR3 is CASSYPSGRAWPDTQYF. The CDR3 nucleotides are TGTGCCAGCAGTTACCCTAGCGGGAGGGCCTGGCCAGATACGCAGTATTTT.